This T cell receptor beta chain is drawn from a study of T-cell reconstitution after alpha-beta-depleted transplantation in children. Using unique molecular identifiers, the investigators prepared the TCRbeta library. MiXCR, applied by TCRdb to the PCR reads, yields one record per CDR3 protein. The sample includes about 600,000 distinct CDR3 sequences, approximately 13% of them seen just once. This CDR3 has 16 amino acids. Trimming removed 0 bases at V and 8 bases at J, with 17 bases between. The germline CDR1 and CDR2 sequences are MGHRA and YSYEKL. This material consisted of PBMCs, mostly from graft donor cells, taken 360 days after TCRalphabeta/CD19-depleted stem cell transplant. The receptor's source is a male patient between 5 and 17 years old who had a stem cell transplant for acute myeloid leukemia, so the T cells may come from the graft donor. This chain joins TRBV4-1 and TRBJ2-1; D is perhaps TRBD1 (5 bases). Here the CDR3 reads CASSQEKGWIWDEQFF. The CDR3 DNA is TGCGCCAGCAGCCAAGAGAAGGGGTGGATATGGGATGAGCAGTTCTTC.